This entry lists 2 T cell receptor beta chains sequenced from one sample in a study of read filtering for tumor transcriptome and immune sequencing. The library was built from roughly 400 ng RNA with molecular barcoded adaptors for alpha/delta and beta/gamma chains. Each CDR3 protein gets one entry after TCRdb re-called the reads with MiXCR. The sample lists around 65,000 distinct CDR3 sequences, roughly 19% occurring once. Sequencing input: a population of CD138-negative cells sorted from bone marrow. The receptors were gathered from a donor aged 40 or over with multiple myeloma.

The sample holds a few counts of this clonotype. V is TRBV5-1 and J is TRBJ1-1; D uncertain. V lost 6 bases to trimming and J lost 1 base, with 10 bases between them. Germline-derived CDR1 and CDR2 are SGHRS and YFSETQ. The CDR3 covers 13 residues. The CDR3 DNA is TGCGCCAGCACGGTTGGGGAGAACACTGAAGCTTTCTTT. Amino acid sequence: CASTVGENTEAFF. The entire variable domain, with the rest obtained from reference TRBV5-1 and TRBJ1-1, is as follows: KAGVTQTPRYLIKTRGQQVTLSCSPISGHRSVSWYQQTPGQGLQFLFEYFSETQRNKGNFPGRFSGRQFSNSRSEMNVSTLELGDSALYLCASTVGENTEAFFGQGTRLTVV.

This clonotype was detected many times. Written as DNA, the CDR3 is TGCAGCGCGAGCGGGACTAGCGAAGAGACCCAGTACTTC. Its protein product is CSASGTSEETQYF. The chain is built from TRBV20-1 and TRBJ2-5, with 10 positions matching TRBD2. CDR1 DFQATT and CDR2 SNEGSKA come from the germline V gene (reference sequence). The CDR3 length is 13 residues.